This T cell receptor beta chain was identified in a study of blood T cell repertoires in COVID-19. Background on the study: Researchers got acute and convalescent COVID-19 samples from the United States, Italy and Spain. Sample material is recorded as cDNA or gDNA derived from T cells, B-cell-depleted T cells, or PBMCs.

As processed by the authors: For nucleated cells, counts were estimated from reference gene primer amplification. The repertoire was sequenced with immunoSEQ multiplex PCR; TCRdb's copy has only in-frame clones and lacks some. V, J and clone size were drawn from that table, and D and trimming were deduced from the DNA. The repertoire holds 100,000 to 150,000 clones, with around 81% as singletons. J gave up 4 bases and V 4 bases, and 4 bases lay outside the gene matches. The CDR3 totals 13 residues. Germline V CDR1 and CDR2: SEHNR, FQNEAQ (reference sequence). Sequencing was performed on peripheral blood. The genes are TRBV7-9 and TRBJ2-7; 7 nucleotides match TRBD2. This TCR came from a woman in her forties or fifties with acute or convalescent COVID-19. CDR3 nucleotide sequence: TGTGCCAGCAGCTCCAGGACTAGTTACGAGCAGTACTTC. This codes for CASSSRTSYEQYF.